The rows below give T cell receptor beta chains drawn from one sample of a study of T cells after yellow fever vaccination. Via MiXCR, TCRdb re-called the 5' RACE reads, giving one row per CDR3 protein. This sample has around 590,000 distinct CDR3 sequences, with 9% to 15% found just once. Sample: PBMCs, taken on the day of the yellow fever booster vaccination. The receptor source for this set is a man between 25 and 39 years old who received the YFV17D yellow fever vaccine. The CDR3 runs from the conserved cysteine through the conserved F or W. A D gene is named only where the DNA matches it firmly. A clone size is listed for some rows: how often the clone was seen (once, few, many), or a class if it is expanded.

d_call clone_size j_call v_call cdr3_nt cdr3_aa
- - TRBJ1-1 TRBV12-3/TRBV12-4 TGTGCCAGCAGCGGGACGGAAGGTCGCGCTGAAGCTTTCTTT CASSGTEGRAEAFF
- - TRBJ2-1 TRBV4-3 TGCGCCAGCAGCCAAGACCCAGCGTCGGGTGAGCAGTTCTTC CASSQDPASGEQFF
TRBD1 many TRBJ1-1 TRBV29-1 TGCAGCGTCGACAGGGGGAACACTGAAGCTTTCTTT CSVDRGNTEAFF
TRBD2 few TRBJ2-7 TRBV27 TGTGCCAGCAGTTTACAGGCTAGCGGGAGCTCCTACGAGCAGTACTTC CASSLQASGSSYEQYF
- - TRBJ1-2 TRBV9 TGTGCCAGCACGGGGCTAGCCAACTATGGCTACACCTTC CASTGLANYGYTF
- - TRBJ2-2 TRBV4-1 TGCGCCAGCAGCCGGATCTTGGGAGGCACCGGGGAGCTGTTTTTT CASSRILGGTGELFF
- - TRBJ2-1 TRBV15 TGTGCCACCACGACTAAGGGCGGGGACACCGCGAGAAGATACAATGAGCAGTTCTTC CATTTKGGDTARRYNEQFF
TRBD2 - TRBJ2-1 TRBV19 TGTGCCAGTAGCTCGGGACTAGCGAGCGAGCAGTTCTTC CASSSGLASEQFF
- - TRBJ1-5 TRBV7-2 TGTGCCAGCAGCTTAAAGGGTACACAGCCCCAGCATTTT CASSLKGTQPQHF
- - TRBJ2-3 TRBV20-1 TGCAGTGCTAGAGATAAGCCTAATACGCAGTATTTT CSARDKPNTQYF
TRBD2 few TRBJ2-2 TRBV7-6 TGTGCCAGCAGCTTAAGGCTAGCGGGTACCGGGGAGCTGTTTTTT CASSLRLAGTGELFF
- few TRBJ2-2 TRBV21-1 TGTGCCAGCAGCTCCAACTTACCCTGGGACACCGGGGAGCTGTTTTTT CASSSNLPWDTGELFF
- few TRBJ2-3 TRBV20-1 TGCAGTGCTAGGCCCCCTAGCGTAGGCACAGATACGCAGTATTTT CSARPPSVGTDTQYF
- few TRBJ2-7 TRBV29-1 TGCAGCGTCAGGATATCGGTCTACGAGCAGTACTTC CSVRISVYEQYF
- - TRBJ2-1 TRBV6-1 TGTGCCACCAAGACGGACAGATACTACAATGAGCAGTTCTTC CATKTDRYYNEQFF
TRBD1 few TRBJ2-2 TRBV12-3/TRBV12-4 TGTGCCAGCAGTGCCCGGACAGGGCGAAGCACCGGGGAGCTGTTTTTT CASSARTGRSTGELFF
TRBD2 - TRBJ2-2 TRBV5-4 TGTGCCAGCAGCACACTAGCGGGAGGGTGGGTAAACACCGGGGAGCTGTTTTTT CASSTLAGGWVNTGELFF
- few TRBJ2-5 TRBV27 TGTGCCAGCAGTTTTAGTCGGGTACAAGAGACCCAGTACTTC CASSFSRVQETQYF
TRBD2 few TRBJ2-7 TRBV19 TGTGCCAGCCATGCGGGGGGACAGCAGTACTTC CASHAGGQQYF